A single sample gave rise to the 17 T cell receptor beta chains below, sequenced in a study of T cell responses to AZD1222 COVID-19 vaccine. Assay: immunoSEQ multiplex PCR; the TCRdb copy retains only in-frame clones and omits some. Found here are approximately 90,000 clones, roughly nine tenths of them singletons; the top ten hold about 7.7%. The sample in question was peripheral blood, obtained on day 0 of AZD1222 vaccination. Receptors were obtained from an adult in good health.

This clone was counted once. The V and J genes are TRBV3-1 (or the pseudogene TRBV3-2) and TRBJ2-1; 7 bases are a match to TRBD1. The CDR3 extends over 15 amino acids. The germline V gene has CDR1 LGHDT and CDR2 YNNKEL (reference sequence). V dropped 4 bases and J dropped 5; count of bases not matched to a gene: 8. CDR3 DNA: TGTGCCAGCAGCCCAGACAGGGTGGAGGACAATGAGCAGTTCTTC. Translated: CASSPDRVEDNEQFF.

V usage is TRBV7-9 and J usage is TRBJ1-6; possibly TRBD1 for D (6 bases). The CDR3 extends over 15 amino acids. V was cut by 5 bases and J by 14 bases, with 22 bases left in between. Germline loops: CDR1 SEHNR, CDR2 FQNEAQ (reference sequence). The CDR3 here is CASSPAPGQQISLHF. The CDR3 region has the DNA TGTGCCAGCAGCCCCGCCCCCGGACAGCAAATCTCCCTCCACTTT.

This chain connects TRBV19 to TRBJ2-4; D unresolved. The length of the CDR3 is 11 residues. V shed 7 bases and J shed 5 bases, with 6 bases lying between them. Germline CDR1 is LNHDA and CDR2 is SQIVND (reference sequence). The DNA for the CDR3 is TGTGCCAGTAAGGCGCAAAACATTCAGTACTTC. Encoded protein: CASKAQNIQYF.

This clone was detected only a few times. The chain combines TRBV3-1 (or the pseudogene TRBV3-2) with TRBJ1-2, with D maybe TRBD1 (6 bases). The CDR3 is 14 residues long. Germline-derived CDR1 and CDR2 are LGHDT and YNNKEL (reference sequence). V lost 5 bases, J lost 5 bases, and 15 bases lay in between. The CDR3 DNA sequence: TGTGCCAGCAGCTCCCGGGACACTTCTTATGGCTACACCTTC. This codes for CASSSRDTSYGYTF.

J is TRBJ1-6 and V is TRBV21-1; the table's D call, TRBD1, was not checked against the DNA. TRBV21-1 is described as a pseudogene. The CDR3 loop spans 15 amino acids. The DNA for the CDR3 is TGTGCCAGCAGCAAAGGGGGACAGGATAATTCACCCCTCCACTTT. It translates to CASSKGGQDNSPLHF.

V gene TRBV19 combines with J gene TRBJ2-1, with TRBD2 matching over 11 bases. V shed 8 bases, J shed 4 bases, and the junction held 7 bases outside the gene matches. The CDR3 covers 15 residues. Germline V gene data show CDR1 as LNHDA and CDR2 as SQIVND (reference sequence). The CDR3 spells CASSTTSGAYNEQFF. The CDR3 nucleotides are TGTGCCAGTTCGACGACTAGCGGGGCTTACAATGAGCAGTTCTTC. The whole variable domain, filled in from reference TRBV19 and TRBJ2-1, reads DGGITQSPKYLFRKEGQNVTLSCEQNLNHDAMYWYRQDPGQGLRLIYYSQIVNDFQKGDIAEGYSVSREKKESFPLTVTSAQKNPTAFYLCASSTTSGAYNEQFFGPGTRLTVL.

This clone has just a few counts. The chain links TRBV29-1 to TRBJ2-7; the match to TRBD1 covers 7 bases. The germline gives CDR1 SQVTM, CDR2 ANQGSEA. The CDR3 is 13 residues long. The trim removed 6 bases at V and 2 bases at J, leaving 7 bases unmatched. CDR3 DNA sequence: TGCAGCGTCTCTACAGGGGCAACCTACGAGCAGTACTTC. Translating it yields CSVSTGATYEQYF.

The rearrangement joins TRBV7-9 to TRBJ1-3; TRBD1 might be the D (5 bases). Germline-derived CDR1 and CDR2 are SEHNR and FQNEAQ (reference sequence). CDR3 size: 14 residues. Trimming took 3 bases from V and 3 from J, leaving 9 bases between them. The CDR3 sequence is CASSFGTDGNTIYF. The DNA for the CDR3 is TGTGCCAGCAGCTTTGGGACGGATGGAAACACCATATATTTT.

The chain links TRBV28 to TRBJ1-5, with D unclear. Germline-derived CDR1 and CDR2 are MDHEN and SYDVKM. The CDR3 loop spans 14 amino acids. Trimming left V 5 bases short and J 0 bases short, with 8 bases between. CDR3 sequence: CASSNTHSNQPQHF. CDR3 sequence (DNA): TGTGCCAGCAGTAACACTCATAGCAATCAGCCCCAGCATTTT.

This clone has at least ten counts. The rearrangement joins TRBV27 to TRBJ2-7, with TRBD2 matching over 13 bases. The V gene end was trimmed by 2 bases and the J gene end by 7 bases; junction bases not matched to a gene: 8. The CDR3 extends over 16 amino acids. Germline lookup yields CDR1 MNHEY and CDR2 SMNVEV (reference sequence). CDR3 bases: TGTGCCAGCAGTTTAGCACTAGCGGGAGGGCCGGGGGAGCAGTACTTC. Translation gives CASSLALAGGPGEQYF.

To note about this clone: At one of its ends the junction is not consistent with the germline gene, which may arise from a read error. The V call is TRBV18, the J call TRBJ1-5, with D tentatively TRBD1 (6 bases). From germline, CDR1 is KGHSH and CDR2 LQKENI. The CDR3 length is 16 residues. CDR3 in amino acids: CASSIGTSGSNQPQHF. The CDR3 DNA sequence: TGTGCCAGCTCGATCGGGACATCGGGCAGCAATCAGCCTCAGCATTTT.

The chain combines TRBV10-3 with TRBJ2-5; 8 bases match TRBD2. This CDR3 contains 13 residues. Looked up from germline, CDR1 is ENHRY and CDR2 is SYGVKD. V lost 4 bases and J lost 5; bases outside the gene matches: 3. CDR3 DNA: TGTGCCATCAGTGGGACTAGCAGGGAGACCCAGTACTTC. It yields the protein CAISGTSRETQYF.

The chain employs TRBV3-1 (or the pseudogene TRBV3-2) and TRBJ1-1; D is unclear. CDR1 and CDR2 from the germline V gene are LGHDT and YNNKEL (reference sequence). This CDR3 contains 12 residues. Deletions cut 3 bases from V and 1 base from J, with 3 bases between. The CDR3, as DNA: TGTGCCAGCAGCCAGGGGAACACTGAAGCTTTCTTT. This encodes CASSQGNTEAFF.

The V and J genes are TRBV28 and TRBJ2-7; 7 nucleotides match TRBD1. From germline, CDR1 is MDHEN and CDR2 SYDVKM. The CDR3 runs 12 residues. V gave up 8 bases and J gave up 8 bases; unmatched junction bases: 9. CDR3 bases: TGTGCCAGCCACAGAGACAGGGTTCAGCAGTACTTC. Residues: CASHRDRVQQYF. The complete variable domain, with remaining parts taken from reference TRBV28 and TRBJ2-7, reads DVKVTQSSRYLVKRTGEKVFLECVQDMDHENMFWYRQDPGLGLRLIYFSYDVKMKEKGDIPEGYSVSREKKERFSLILESASTNQTSMYLCASHRDRVQQYFGPGTRLTVT.

This chain's CDR3 is CASGKTVNTEAFF. In DNA, the CDR3 is TGCGCCAGCGGAAAGACGGTGAACACTGAAGCTTTCTTT. The chain combines TRBV5-1 with TRBJ1-1; D gene uncertain. Germline CDR1 and CDR2: SGHRS and YFSETQ. V was trimmed by 7 bases and J by 0 bases, leaving 10 bases between them. CDR3 length: 13 amino acids.

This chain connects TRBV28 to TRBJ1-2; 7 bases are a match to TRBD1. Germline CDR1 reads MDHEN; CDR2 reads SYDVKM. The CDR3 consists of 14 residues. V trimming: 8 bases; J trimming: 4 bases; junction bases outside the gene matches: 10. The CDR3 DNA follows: TGTGCCAGCCGGGACAGCCTCATGGGCTATGGCTACACCTTC. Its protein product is CASRDSLMGYGYTF.

In DNA form, the CDR3 reads TGTGCCAGCAGGCCGGGGGCGGGAGGCTCTGAAAACATTCAGTACTTC. Protein product: CASRPGAGGSENIQYF. The chain combines TRBV5-4 with TRBJ2-4; 8 bases align to TRBD2. CDR1 SGHNT and CDR2 YYREEE come from the germline V gene (reference sequence). V shed 5 bases, J shed 5 bases, and the junction held 12 bases outside the gene matches. CDR3 size: 16 residues.